A selection of T cell receptor beta chains follows, all from one sample in a study of read filtering for tumor transcriptome and immune sequencing. TCRdb passed the reads through MiXCR, listing each CDR3 protein once. The table has about 130,000 distinct CDR3 sequences, approximately 12% seen once. The sequencing sample was made of a population of CD138-negative cells sorted from bone marrow. These receptors all stem from a donor aged 40 or over with multiple myeloma. Both conserved end residues are part of each CDR3. The order of the fields is CDR3 DNA, CDR3 protein, J gene, D gene, clone size, V gene. The D gene is left open where the match is weak. Clone sizes are given selectively: once, few, many, or a class where the clone is expanded.

TGTGCCAGCAGCCCGCCCGGATATAACTATGGCTACGCCTTC | CASSPPGYNYGYAF | TRBJ1-2 | - | - | TRBV28
TGTGCCAGCAGTTCCCGGGACAGGGGTTCAGATACGCAGTATTTT | CASSSRDRGSDTQYF | TRBJ2-3 | TRBD1 | many | TRBV12-3/TRBV12-4
TGTGCCTCATCAATAGCGGGAGACCAAGAGACCCAGTACTTC | CASSIAGDQETQYF | TRBJ2-5 | TRBD2 | many | TRBV10-3
TGTGCCAGCTCACCCCCCGTGGCGGGAACCTACAATGAGCAGTTCTTC | CASSPPVAGTYNEQFF | TRBJ2-1 | - | many | TRBV18
TGCGCCAGCAGCGGCGGACCCTCTACAGATACGCAGTATTTT | CASSGGPSTDTQYF | TRBJ2-3 | - | many | TRBV5-1
TGCGCCAGCACTAGCGGGGGCACAGATACGCAGTATTTT | CASTSGGTDTQYF | TRBJ2-3 | TRBD2 | - | TRBV10-1
TGCAGCGTTGAGGCCAATCGTCCCACTAATGAGCAGTTCTTC | CSVEANRPTNEQFF | TRBJ2-1 | - | many | TRBV29-1
TGTGCCAGCAGTAATCCGGGACAGTATAATGAAAAACTGTTTTTT | CASSNPGQYNEKLFF | TRBJ1-4 | TRBD1 | - | TRBV6-6
TGTGCCAGCAGCTTAGGTGGGCCTGGGGCCAACGTCCTGACTTTC | CASSLGGPGANVLTF | TRBJ2-6 | - | few | TRBV7-9
TGCGCCAGCAGCTTGAACCGCCCTAGCACAGATACGCAGTATTTT | CASSLNRPSTDTQYF | TRBJ2-3 | - | many | TRBV5-1
TGTGCCAGCAGCGAACGGGCAGGGGGAGGGCCCCAGCATTTT | CASSERAGGGPQHF | TRBJ1-5 | TRBD1 | - | TRBV7-2
TGTGCCAGCAGCTTATCGGTCGGCTCTGGGGCCAACGTCCTGACTTTC | CASSLSVGSGANVLTF | TRBJ2-6 | - | many | TRBV7-2
TGTGCCAGCAGCGCGAGTCAGAATGAGCAGTTCTTC | CASSASQNEQFF | TRBJ2-1 | - | many | TRBV9
TGTGCCAGCAGCTCCGAGGACTCCTACGAGCAGTACTTC | CASSSEDSYEQYF | TRBJ2-7 | - | many | TRBV7-2
TGTGCCAGCAGTTTTATTTCGGGTAACACAGATACGCAGTATTTT | CASSFISGNTDTQYF | TRBJ2-3 | - | many | TRBV28
TGTGCCAGCAGCCAACCGGGACTAGGTCTGGAGACCCAGTACTTC | CASSQPGLGLETQYF | TRBJ2-5 | TRBD2 | few | TRBV14
TGTGCCAGCAGCTTTGGGACAGGGGGCGTCGAGCGGCTCTTC | CASSFGTGGVERLF | TRBJ2-1 | TRBD1 | - | TRBV7-9
TGTGCCAGCAGCCAGAACAGGGGAGCCAAAAACATTCAGTACTTC | CASSQNRGAKNIQYF | TRBJ2-4 | TRBD1 | many | TRBV3-1
TGTGCCAGCAGTAAGAGCCCGAGTGACTACGGCTACATCTTC | CASSKSPSDYGYIF | TRBJ1-2 | - | - | TRBV12-3/TRBV12-4
TGTGCCAGCAGCCAAGCGGGGATTACGAACTATGGCTACACCTTC | CASSQAGITNYGYTF | TRBJ1-2 | - | many | TRBV3-1
TGTGCCTGGAGTTCATATTACGGGACAGAGGGTGAAAAACTGTTTTTT | CAWSSYYGTEGEKLFF | TRBJ1-4 | TRBD1 | many | TRBV30
TGCAGCGTTGAAGATAGGGACGGCTATGGCTACACCTTC | CSVEDRDGYGYTF | TRBJ1-2 | - | many | TRBV29-1
TGCAGTGCTCCCTTGGGAACTAGCAGGAGCCCCTACAATGAGCAGTTCTTC | CSAPLGTSRSPYNEQFF | TRBJ2-1 | - | - | TRBV20-1
TGTGCCAGCAGAATTGAGACGAATAGCAATCAGCCCCAGCATTTT | CASRIETNSNQPQHF | TRBJ1-5 | - | many | TRBV6-5